This T cell receptor beta chain was identified in a study of control samples from healthy donors and cancer patients (TCRdb year 2020). The CDR3 spans 16 residues, from the cysteine through the phenylalanine. Of all the DNA, just the CDR3 is kept, 48 bases in frame from base 1. According to the germline V gene (reference sequence), CDR1 reads MNHNY and CDR2 reads SVGAGI. The V end gives up 0 bases and the J end 7 bases, leaving 8 bases in the junction not matched to a gene. Library generation was performed with the immunoSEQ multiplex PCR assay. Not all clones reach the TCRdb copy of this immuneACCESS table, which keeps in-frame sequences only. Checked studies attribute under half of the gap to unresolved V genes and leave the rest unexplained. In all, the sample holds tens of thousands of clones, and 91% of those were seen once. The ten largest make up around a fifth of the sample. Comment on this clone: The antigen this receptor binds is unknown. No base quality values were provided; no much bigger clone lies one nucleotide off.

This receptor was taken from a woman aged 40 to 50 with head and neck cancer. The chain uses TRBV6-6 and TRBJ2-2, and 7 junctional nucleotides match TRBD2. Sequences were obtained from PBMCs. The CDR3 in this case is CASSYSSGGKGGELFF. The DNA sequence is as follows: TGTGCCAGCAGTTACTCATCGGGGGGTAAAGGCGGGGAGCTGTTTTTT.